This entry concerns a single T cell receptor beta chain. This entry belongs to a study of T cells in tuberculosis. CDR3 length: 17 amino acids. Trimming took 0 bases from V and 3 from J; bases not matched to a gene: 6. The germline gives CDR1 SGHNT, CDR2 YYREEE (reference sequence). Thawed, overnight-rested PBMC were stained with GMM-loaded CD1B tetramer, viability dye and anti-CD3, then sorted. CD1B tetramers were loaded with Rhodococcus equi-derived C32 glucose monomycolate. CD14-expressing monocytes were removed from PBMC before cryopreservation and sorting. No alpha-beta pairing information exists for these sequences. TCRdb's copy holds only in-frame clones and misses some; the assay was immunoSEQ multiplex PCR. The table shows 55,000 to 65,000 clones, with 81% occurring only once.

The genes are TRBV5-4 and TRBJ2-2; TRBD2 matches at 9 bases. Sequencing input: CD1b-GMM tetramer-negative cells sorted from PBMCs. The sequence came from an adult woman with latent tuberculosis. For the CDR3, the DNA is TGTGCCAGCAGCTTGGGGGGCCTAGCGGGGCACACCGGGGAGCTGTTTTTT. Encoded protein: CASSLGGLAGHTGELFF.